A single sample gave rise to the 30 T cell receptor beta chains below, sequenced in a study of cytomegalovirus exposure and HLA in healthy donors. Here immunoSEQ multiplex PCR was the method, and the copy in TCRdb shows in-frame clones only, minus some. The sample contains around 150,000 clones, 80% to 85% of which appear only once. The material sequenced was PBMCs. These receptors were collected from a man aged 30-40 years in good health and CMV-seropositive.

The chain is built from TRBV4-3 and TRBJ2-1; D possibly corresponds to TRBD2 (5 bases). The CDR3 consists of 16 residues. Germline-derived CDR1 and CDR2 are LGHNA and YSLEER. The V end lost 5 bases, the J end lost 0 bases, and 14 bases lay between the germline ends. The CDR3 DNA follows: TGCGCCAGCAGCGTTGGCACGGGGAGCTCCTACAATGAGCAGTTCTTC. This codes for CASSVGTGSSYNEQFF.

This sequence joins TRBV19 and TRBJ2-1; D is ambiguous. The CDR3 runs 15 residues. Germline loops: CDR1 LNHDA, CDR2 SQIVND (reference sequence). Trimming cost V 1 base and J 4 bases, with 11 bases left between them. The CDR3 loop reads CASSIGAGFYNEQFF. For the CDR3, the DNA is TGTGCCAGTAGTATAGGGGCAGGTTTTTACAATGAGCAGTTCTTC.

The chain couples TRBV10-3 to TRBJ2-3, with 8 bases fitting TRBD2. The length of the CDR3 is 13 residues. V trimming: 7 bases; J trimming: 2 bases; junction bases outside the gene matches: 2. From germline, CDR1 is ENHRY and CDR2 SYGVKD. CDR3 region: CAIKLAVTDTQYF. CDR3 in DNA: TGTGCCATCAAACTAGCGGTCACAGATACGCAGTATTTT.

The V gene is TRBV7-2, the J gene TRBJ1-2; 8 nucleotides match TRBD1. V gave up 2 bases and J gave up 5 bases; unmatched junction bases: 4. Germline CDR1 SGHTA, CDR2 FQGNSA. The CDR3 length is 14 residues. CDR3 region: CASSLLRQGYGYTF. CDR3 nucleotides: TGTGCCAGCAGCTTACTGAGACAGGGGTATGGCTACACCTTC.

V gene TRBV19 combines with J gene TRBJ2-1; TRBD2 agrees at 10 bases. The germline gives CDR1 LNHDA, CDR2 SQIVND (reference sequence). Unmatched junction bases numbered 10, after V lost 10 bases and J lost 4 bases. The CDR3 spans 15 residues. CDR3 amino acids: CATRGRTSGYNEQFF. In DNA form, the CDR3 reads TGTGCCACCCGGGGGCGGACTAGCGGTTACAATGAGCAGTTCTTC.

The gene calls are TRBV4-1 and TRBJ2-1; TRBD2 matches 7 bases. From germline, CDR1 is MGHRA and CDR2 YSYEKL. After removal of 1 base from V and 2 bases from J, the junction contained 8 bases not matched to a gene. The CDR3 length is 17 residues. The CDR3 is CASSQGEAGEAYNEQFF. In nucleotides, the CDR3 is TGCGCCAGCAGCCAAGGTGAGGCGGGAGAGGCCTACAATGAGCAGTTCTTC.

V usage is TRBV7-8 and J usage is TRBJ1-2; 9 bases match TRBD1. The J segment lost 8 bases and the V segment lost 5 bases, leaving 12 bases of the junction unmatched. This CDR3 spans 15 amino acids. The V gene's germline CDR1 is SGHVS and CDR2 FQNEAQ. DNA of the CDR3: TGTGCCAGCAGCCCACAAACCGGGACAGGGACCGGCTACACCTTC. The encoded protein is CASSPQTGTGTGYTF. Combining the CDR3 with reference TRBV7-8 and TRBJ1-2 gives the whole variable domain GAGVSQSPRYKVAKRGQDVALRCDPISGHVSLFWYQQALGQGPEFLTYFQNEAQLDKSGLPSDRFFAERPEGSVSTLKIQRTQQEDSAVYLCASSPQTGTGTGYTFGSGTRLTVV.

The chain has TRBV7-9 and TRBJ2-3; 9 bases line up with TRBD2. V was clipped by 3 bases and J by 3 bases; unmatched bases: 4. Per the germline V gene, CDR1 is SEHNR and CDR2 is FQNEAQ (reference sequence). This CDR3 has 15 residues. The CDR3: CASSFLAGKTDTQYF. CDR3 coding DNA: TGTGCCAGCAGCTTCCTAGCGGGGAAAACAGATACGCAGTATTTT.

The rearrangement links TRBV28 to TRBJ2-2; the D gene is possibly TRBD2 (5 bases). The CDR3 has 14 amino acids. CDR1 is MDHEN and CDR2 is SYDVKM in the germline V gene. Deletions cut 9 bases from V and 0 bases from J, with 11 bases between. The CDR3 spells CASLRSANTGELFF. The CDR3 DNA is TGTGCCAGTCTACGTAGCGCGAACACCGGGGAGCTGTTTTTT.

The V and J genes are TRBV27 and TRBJ1-2, with unresolved D. The CDR3 is made up of 12 amino acids. Germline assignment: CDR1 MNHEY and CDR2 SMNVEV (reference sequence). Trimming stripped 8 bases from V and 0 bases from J, with 7 bases between. The CDR3: CASHNSNYGYTF. The CDR3 nucleotides are TGTGCCAGCCATAACTCTAACTATGGCTACACCTTC.

The chain joins TRBV7-2 to TRBJ2-7; 7 bases agree with TRBD1. Germline CDR1 and CDR2: SGHTA and FQGNSA. The CDR3 covers 14 residues. With V trimmed by 2 bases and J by 3 bases, 4 bases remained unmatched. The CDR3 is CASSLIGQVYEQYF. CDR3 in DNA: TGTGCCAGCAGCTTAATAGGACAGGTCTACGAGCAGTACTTC.

V usage is TRBV7-9 and J usage is TRBJ1-5; 10 bases agree with TRBD1. Germline CDR1 reads SEHNR; CDR2 reads FQNEAQ (reference sequence). The CDR3 has 15 residues. The junction had 2 bases not matched to a gene; V was cut back by 5 bases and J by 1 base. As DNA, the CDR3 is TGTGCCAGCAGCAAGACAGGGGGCAGCAATCAGCCCCAGCATTTT. It codes for CASSKTGGSNQPQHF.

Here the CDR3 DNA reads TGTGCCAGCAGCATCGGACTAGCTTACGAGCAGTACTTC. It codes for CASSIGLAYEQYF. The chain employs TRBV9 and TRBJ2-7; TRBD2 agrees at 8 bases. Per the germline V gene, CDR1 is SGDLS and CDR2 is YYNGEE. V lost 4 bases to trimming and J lost 4 bases; unmatched junction nucleotides: 4. The CDR3 is 13 amino acids.

This chain connects TRBV27 to TRBJ1-1, with D unclear. V gave up 4 bases and J gave up 4 bases, with 13 bases separating them. Germline lookup yields CDR1 MNHEY and CDR2 SMNVEV (reference sequence). This CDR3 is built from 14 residues. Here the CDR3 reads CASSSPSGSTEAFF. CDR3 coding DNA: TGTGCCAGCAGTTCTCCTTCGGGGAGCACTGAAGCTTTCTTT.

The chain couples TRBV7-2 to TRBJ1-5; 7 nucleotides align to TRBD1. This CDR3 contains 15 residues. Per germline, CDR1 SGHTA and CDR2 FQGNSA. V was pared by 1 base and J by 2 bases, with 2 bases of the junction left unmatched. The CDR3 coding sequence is TGTGCCAGCAGCTTAGAGGGGGCACGCAATCAGCCCCAGCATTTT. The encoded protein is CASSLEGARNQPQHF.

The V call is TRBV7-8, the J call TRBJ2-5; 9 bases fit TRBD1. V trimming: 8 bases; J trimming: 2 bases; junction bases outside the gene matches: 3. The germline V gene has CDR1 SGHVS and CDR2 FQNEAQ. The CDR3 consists of 13 residues. CDR3 loop: CASHRGQQETQYF. In nucleotides, the CDR3 is TGTGCCAGCCACAGGGGGCAACAAGAGACCCAGTACTTC.

The chain employs TRBV7-6 and TRBJ1-1; D is unclear. The V end was cut by 1 base, the J end by 8 bases, with 14 bases between. This CDR3 spans 14 amino acids. CDR1 and CDR2 (germline): SGHVS, FNYEAQ. CDR3: CASSLEGGLREAFF. DNA for the CDR3: TGTGCCAGCAGCTTAGAGGGAGGGTTAAGGGAAGCTTTCTTT.

The chain carries TRBV7-3 and TRBJ2-7; 8 nucleotides line up with TRBD2. Germline loops: CDR1 SGHTA, CDR2 FQGTGA. This CDR3 is built from 13 residues. Unmatched junction bases numbered 4, after V lost 4 bases and J lost 5 bases. CDR3 protein: CASSSLGGDEQYF. The CDR3 region has the DNA TGTGCCAGCAGCTCCCTCGGGGGGGACGAGCAGTACTTC.

This chain connects TRBV7-8 to TRBJ1-2; a possible D gene is TRBD1 (6 bases). Between the trimmed V and J ends, which lost 5 bases and 2 bases, there was a span of 15 bases. The CDR3 has 15 residues. Germline-derived CDR1 and CDR2 are SGHVS and FQNEAQ. The CDR3 region has the DNA TGTGCCAGCAGCCCAGACAGGATTCGGAACTATGGCTACACCTTC. This codes for CASSPDRIRNYGYTF.

The V call is TRBV20-1, the J call TRBJ1-5; D may be TRBD1 (5 bases). This CDR3 spans 11 amino acids. V dropped 6 bases and J dropped 9 bases, with 12 bases sitting between them. Per the germline V gene, CDR1 is DFQATT and CDR2 is SNEGSKA (reference sequence). Here the CDR3 reads CSARAGGPQHF. The CDR3 DNA reads as TGCAGTGCGCGGGCCGGGGGGCCCCAGCATTTT.

The rearrangement links TRBV19 to TRBJ2-5; the match to TRBD2 covers 8 bases. Losses at the gene ends were 7 bases for V and 3 bases for J; bases not matched to a gene: 10. This CDR3 is built from 15 residues. Germline V gene lookup returns CDR1 LNHDA and CDR2 SQIVND (reference sequence). CDR3 protein: CASTTTKAGEETQYF. CDR3 DNA: TGTGCCAGTACAACGACGAAAGCGGGAGAAGAGACCCAGTACTTC.

The chain carries TRBV2 and TRBJ2-2; TRBD1 matches 8 bases. V was pared by 10 bases and J by 3 bases, with 7 bases of the junction left unmatched. Looked up from germline, CDR1 is SNHLY and CDR2 is FYNNEI. The CDR3 loop spans 14 amino acids. CDR3 sequence: CATSRQGYTGELFF. In nucleotides, the CDR3 is TGTGCCACCTCAAGACAGGGGTACACCGGGGAGCTGTTTTTT. Full variable domain (rest looked up from reference TRBV2 and TRBJ2-2): EPEVTQTPSHQVTQMGQEVILRCVPISNHLYFYWYRQILGQKVEFLVSFYNNEISEKSEIFDDQFSVERPDGSNFTLKIRSTKLEDSAMYFCATSRQGYTGELFFGEGSRLTVL.

J is TRBJ1-5 and V is TRBV27; possibly TRBD1 for D (6 bases). V lost 5 bases and J lost 4, with 12 bases in between. CDR1 and CDR2 from the germline V gene are MNHEY and SMNVEV (reference sequence). This CDR3 contains 14 residues. CDR3 in DNA: TGTGCCAGCAGTCCGACAGGTCTAAATCAGCCCCAGCATTTT. Encoded protein: CASSPTGLNQPQHF.

The chain recombines TRBV5-1 with TRBJ2-7; a possible D gene is TRBD2 (6 bases). The germline V gene encodes CDR1 SGHRS and CDR2 YFSETQ. The CDR3 is 15 amino acids. V was pared by 3 bases and J by 0 bases, with 13 bases between. The CDR3 DNA is TGCGCCAGCAGCTCCGCTGGCGGGACCTCCTACGAGCAGTACTTC. It encodes CASSSAGGTSYEQYF.

The J gene is TRBJ2-7, the V gene TRBV2; D is uncertain. CDR3 length: 14 residues. With 5 bases removed from V and 3 bases from J, the gap between germline ends came to 14 bases. From germline, CDR1 is SNHLY and CDR2 FYNNEI. In nucleotides, the CDR3 is TGTGCCAGCAGTTCGGGTCCATACTACTACGAGCAGTACTTC. As protein: CASSSGPYYYEQYF.

The chain has TRBV7-3 and TRBJ1-2; 8 bases are shared with TRBD1. This CDR3 is built from 15 residues. Per germline, CDR1 SGHTA and CDR2 FQGTGA. Trimming cost V 3 bases and J 8 bases; bases outside gene matches: 11. The CDR3 DNA reads as TGTGCCAGCAGCTTGAACTCAGGGGGCGCCGGCGGCTACACCTTC. This translates into CASSLNSGGAGGYTF.

CDR3 sequence (DNA): TGTGCCAGCAGCTTTGGACTAGCGGGGGGGCCAAGGGATACGCAGTATTTT. Amino acids: CASSFGLAGGPRDTQYF. This chain joins TRBV13 and TRBJ2-3, with 15 bases fitting TRBD2. V gave up 3 bases and J gave up 6 bases; unmatched junction bases: 7. The CDR3 runs to 17 residues. Germline CDR1 and CDR2: PRHDT and FYEKMQ (reference sequence). Full variable domain (outside the CDR3, taken from reference TRBV13 and TRBJ2-3): AAGVIQSPRHLIKEKRETATLKCYPIPRHDTVYWYQQGPGQDPQFLISFYEKMQSDKGSIPDRFSAQQFSDYHSELNMSSLELGDSALYFCASSFGLAGGPRDTQYFGPGTRLTVL.

The chain uses TRBV29-1 and TRBJ1-1; possibly TRBD1 for D (6 bases). The CDR3 runs 13 residues. V lost 4 bases, J lost 6 bases, and 15 bases lay in between. The germline gives CDR1 SQVTM, CDR2 ANQGSEA. The CDR3 DNA follows: TGCAGCGTTGTATATACCGCAGGGGCTGAAGCTTTCTTT. Its translation is CSVVYTAGAEAFF.

This clone showed up many times. This chain connects TRBV7-3 to TRBJ2-1; D uncertain. V was trimmed by 1 base and J by 0 bases, leaving 7 bases between them. The V gene's germline CDR1 is SGHTA and CDR2 FQGTGA. The CDR3 has 15 amino acids. CDR3 in DNA: TGTGCCAGCAGCTTAAATCCTAGCTCCTACAATGAGCAGTTCTTC. It encodes CASSLNPSSYNEQFF.

The chain couples TRBV4-1 to TRBJ2-1; TRBD2 might be the D (5 bases). Germline loops: CDR1 MGHRA, CDR2 YSYEKL. CDR3 length: 14 amino acids. Trimming took 4 bases from V and 7 from J, leaving 14 bases between them. CDR3 region: CASSPSLAFNEQFF. The DNA of the CDR3 is TGCGCCAGCAGCCCCTCGCTAGCTTTTAATGAGCAGTTCTTC.